The source of this TCR beta chain is a study of blood T cell repertoires in COVID-19. On the study more broadly: Collection of acute and convalescent COVID-19 samples took place in the United States, Italy and Spain. Nucleic acid was either cDNA or gDNA, and it came from T cells, B-cell-depleted T cells, or PBMCs.

From germline, CDR1 is LGHDT and CDR2 YNNKEL (reference sequence). V lost 4 bases, J lost 1 base, and 5 bases stayed unmatched. CDR3 length: 16 residues. Using immunoSEQ multiplex PCR, the repertoire was profiled, and TCRdb retains in-frame clones only, with some absent. The repertoire holds approximately 450,000 clones, approximately 92% seen once, with 1.1% in the top ten. Those who participated ranged in age from 18 to 89 years and resided in about 24 US areas. Each recovered donor of Cohort 3 presented with two negative PCRs, clearance, or symptom resolution. The chain links TRBV3-1 (or the pseudogene TRBV3-2) to TRBJ1-3, with TRBD1 identical over 9 bases. This TCR was recovered from a man between 25 and 39 years old who had recovered from COVID-19. The sample comprised PBMCs or T cells enriched from blood (not recorded which). The chain's CDR3 is CASSPYRGRSGNTIYF. The CDR3 nucleotides read TGTGCCAGCAGCCCCTACAGGGGGCGATCTGGAAACACCATATATTTT.